This T cell receptor beta chain was observed in a study of blood T cell repertoires in COVID-19 (dated by TCRdb to 2019 to 2021). About the study as a whole: Collaborator samples came from the United States, Italy and Spain and covered acute and convalescent phases of COVID-19. The prospective study material was composed of cDNA or gDNA derived from T cells, B-cell-depleted T cells, or PBMCs. Subjects who had been exposed to COVID-19, were actively infected with it, or had recovered from it provided the deeply sampled blood TCRbeta repertoires that made up the dataset. The repertoires were made available in a free public database intended to serve as a resource for research on the immune response to SARS-CoV-2. Samples were obtained from the ongoing ImmuneRACE study (first 160 participants) and from about 1,300 subjects provided by 6 global collaborators. The sample metadata nearly always contained a de-identified subject ID, COVID-19 status, age in years and sex. Where available, HLA class I and class II types were obtained from metadata supplied by the sample provider rather than from assay-based typing.

Another Seattle source contributed samples from volunteer blood donors who had recovered from COVID-19. Whole blood was collected in K2EDTA tubes by collaborating institutions according to the institutions' own protocols. For TCRbeta analysis, collaborators shipped samples in one of three forms: frozen whole blood, isolated PBMCs, or DNA extracted from either of those sample types. Including the terminal cysteine and phenylalanine, the CDR3 comprises 15 residues. Here the CDR3 DNA is all that survives: 45 bases in frame from base 1. A distance of 15 bases separates the germline ends of V and J, which lose 3 bases and 7 bases respectively. Looking up the germline V gene yields CDR1 MGHRA and CDR2 YSYEKL. Results the study describes overall, beyond this receptor: Clinical and demographic metadata were provided uncurated, with the amount varying by source and participant.

TCRbeta CDR3 regions were amplified from genomic DNA by means of the immunoSEQ Assay, a bias-controlled multiplex PCR. In the authors' own workflow: Within the assay, amplification of reference gene primers was used to estimate how many nucleated cells each sample contained. Sequence reads were collapsed and filtered to measure the absolute abundance of every unique TCRbeta CDR3 rearrangement. Productive Simpson clonality was computed per sample as the square root of Simpson's diversity index over productive rearrangements. As stored in TCRdb, this immuneACCESS dataset retains in-frame rearrangements with V and J assigned. A fraction of the clones does not appear; measured against another copy, unresolved V genes explain less than half of the discrepancy, and the remainder lacks a known reason. The DNA was the basis for D and trimming; V, J and clone size are from that table. Across this sample there are hundreds of thousands of clones, with 83% seen only once. Approximately 10% of the sample rests with the top ten.

This clone was detected only a few times. What antigen it recognizes has not been identified. No base qualities exist here, and no much larger clone lies one base off it. Input material: peripheral blood. This receptor was taken from a woman aged 45-60 years who had recovered from COVID-19. The V gene is TRBV4-1 and the J gene is TRBJ1-4; possibly the D gene is TRBD1, per 5 matching bases. The bases read TGCGCCAGCAGCCAGACGGGGGGAACGGGTGAAAAACTGTTTTTT. It is translated as CASSQTGGTGEKLFF.